Below, 8 T cell receptor beta chains from the same sample are listed, as sequenced in a study of CD4 and CD8 cells across lung adenocarcinoma regions. One entry per CDR3 protein, called by TCRdb with MiXCR from the PCR reads. Of 9,500 to 12,000 distinct CDR3 sequences in the sample, 53% were seen once. The source material was CD4+ T cells from the center of a lung tumor. Every receptor here comes from a male donor with lung adenocarcinoma. The CD4 and CD8 labels of this study may be unreliable.

This clonotype qualifies as medium-sized. The chain has TRBV6-6 and TRBJ2-1, with 9 bases lining up with TRBD1. The end of the DNA aligns better with TRBJ2-7, so the J call may be wrong. From germline, CDR1 is MNHNY and CDR2 SVGAGI (reference sequence). There are 14 residues in the CDR3. CDR3 in amino acids: CASSYLGQGREQYF. The CDR3 DNA sequence: TGTGCCAGCAGTTACCTAGGACAGGGGCGCGAGCAGTACTTC.

J is TRBJ2-1 and V is TRBV3-1; TRBD2 matches 9 bases. The trim removed 0 bases at V and 12 bases at J, leaving 3 bases unmatched. The CDR3 covers 13 residues. CDR1 and CDR2 from the germline V gene are LGHDT and YNNKEL (reference sequence). This chain's CDR3 is CASSQDELAGQFF. As DNA, the CDR3 is TGTGCCAGCAGCCAAGATGAACTAGCGGGGCAGTTCTTC.

Of note for this clonotype: The junction shows a germline mismatch at one end, possibly a read error. The chain combines TRBV6-1 with TRBJ2-3; 8 bases fit TRBD2. Germline CDR1 reads MNHNS; CDR2 reads SASEGT. The CDR3 extends over 19 amino acids. CDR3 region: CASTSAGGAGVSGPDTQYF. The DNA of the CDR3 is TGTGCCAGCACCTCCGCGGGGGGAGCCGGGGTAAGTGGCCCAGATACCCAGTATTTT.

As to this clonotype: A read error may account for a junction end that differs from germline. The J gene is TRBJ2-3, the V gene TRBV10-1; D is unresolved. The germline V gene encodes CDR1 WNHNN and CDR2 SYGVQD (reference sequence). The CDR3 sequence is 15 residues long. Here the CDR3 reads CASSEGLLATDTQYF. In nucleotides, the CDR3 is TGCGCCAGCAGTGAGGGGCTGTTAGCCACAGACACGCAGTATTTC.

This clonotype is medium-sized within its sample. The chain couples TRBV10-1 to TRBJ2-3, with 7 bases identical to TRBD2. CDR1 is WNHNN, CDR2 SYGVQD, per germline (reference sequence). V dropped 3 bases and J dropped 3; count of bases not matched to a gene: 6. There are 15 residues in the CDR3. Here the CDR3 reads CASSDLAGGTDTQYF. As DNA, the CDR3 is TGCGCCAGCAGTGATTTAGCGGGCGGTACAGATACGCAGTATTTT.

This clonotype was seen a few times. The chain couples TRBV10-3 to TRBJ2-1; D remains unclear. The end of the DNA fits TRBJ2-5 better, so the J call may be wrong. This CDR3 has 11 amino acids. Per the germline V gene, CDR1 is ENHRY and CDR2 is SYGVKD. The CDR3 reads CAISESETQYF. CDR3 DNA sequence: TGTGCCATCAGTGAGTCGGAGACCCAGTACTTC.

In its sample, this clonotype was seen many times. J is TRBJ2-5 and V is TRBV6-1, with D possibly TRBD2 on 6 matching bases. V was pared by 5 bases and J by 5 bases, with 12 bases between. Germline CDR1 and CDR2: MNHNS and SASEGT. There are 13 residues in the CDR3. CDR3 nucleotides: TGTGCCAGCAGTCCGGGGGAATGGGAGACCCAGTACTTC. This sequence encodes CASSPGEWETQYF.

By share, this clonotype counts as large (0.1 to 1%). The chain couples TRBV27 to TRBJ2-5, with D possibly matching TRBD2 (5 bases). The DNA end favors TRBJ2-7, so the J call may be wrong. This CDR3 contains 14 residues. The germline V gene has CDR1 MNHEY and CDR2 SMNVEV (reference sequence). The CDR3 protein is CASSLRGRGYEQYF. The CDR3, as DNA: TGTGCCAGCAGTTTACGAGGGAGAGGCTACGAGCAGTACTTC.